A single sample is the source of the 10 T cell receptor delta chains below, sequenced in a study of γδ T cells in repeated Plasmodium falciparum infection. TCRdb re-called clones from the multiplex PCR reads via CATT. The sample lists roughly 93,000 delta-chain clones; over 0.9% were seen once. Vgamma9/Vdelta2+ and Vdelta2-negative gammadelta T cells were flow-sorted from PBMC for bulk sequencing. The sample taken for sequencing was gamma-delta T cells from blood. These receptors originate from a pool of human donors (malaria-infected and uninfected, not separated).

As to this clone: TCRdb pairs this DNA with a much larger clone's protein that differs at residue 7, likely a read error; the protein shown was translated from the DNA. The CDR3 loop is CALGDHSTKRGPGGLSLIF. Here the CDR3 DNA reads TGTGCTCTTGGGGACCACTCCACTAAGAGGGGTCCCGGTGGTCTGTCCCTGATCTTT. The V gene is TRDV1, the J gene TRDJ4; no definite D call. The J gene, left out of TCRdb, was set here by checking the DNA against germline. The V end was cut by 3 bases, the J end by 6 bases, with 32 bases between. Germline V lookup: CDR1 TSWWSYY, CDR2 QGS. CDR3 length: 19 residues.

In the case of this clone: TCRdb assigns this DNA the protein of a much larger clone, which departs from its translation at residue 9; this likely reflects a read error, and the protein shown comes from translating the DNA. The chain is built from TRDV2 and TRDJ1; 11 bases fit TRDD3. This CDR3 region has 16 residues. Germline values: CDR1 GEAIGNYY, CDR2 EKD. V was clipped by 2 bases and J by 1 base; unmatched bases: 5. Here the CDR3 reads CACDILGDKLTDKLIF. The CDR3 coding sequence is TGTGCCTGTGACATACTGGGGGATAAGCTCACCGATAAACTCATCTTT.

This clone was detected only a few times. A single base is all that separates this from a far larger clone, so a read error is likely. Other DNA variants within this sample encode the same CDR3. No J gene was called, and the V gene is TRDV2; TRDD3, as called in the table, went unchecked against the DNA. Germline V CDR1 and CDR2: GEAIGNYY, EKD. This CDR3 is 19 amino acids long. CDR3 amino acids: CACDRKRLYWGLYTDKLIF. The CDR3 nucleotides are TGTGCCTGTGACCGGAAGAGATTGTACTGGGGGTTGTACACCGATAAGCTCATCTTT.

This clone appeared a few times. A far bigger clonotype differs at one base, so this is likely a read error. Other DNA variants within this sample encode the same CDR3. The rearrangement links TRDV1 to TRDJ1; tentative D call: TRDD2 (6 bases). CDR3 length: 22 residues. V lost 0 bases and J 2 bases, leaving 31 bases between the germline ends. CDR1 is TSWWSYY and CDR2 is QGS in the germline V gene. The CDR3 DNA reads as TGTGCTCTTGGGGAACTTTGTCTTCGTAACGCTCCTACGCACGGGGAGACCGATAAACTCATCTTT. Translated: CALGELCLRNAPTHGETDKLIF.

This clone was picked up a small number of times. A far larger clone is one base from this, pointing to a likely read error. Within the sample, other DNA sequences also encode this same CDR3. There is no J gene call, but TRDV1 is given as the V gene; the table's D call TRDD3 went unverified against the DNA. The CDR3 sequence is 18 residues long. Germline V gene lookup returns CDR1 TSWWSYY and CDR2 QGS. CDR3 sequence (DNA): TGTGCTCTTGGGGAGGGTCCTACACCGCCCCTCCCGACCGATAAACTCATCTTC. The encoded protein is CALGEGPTPPLPTDKLIF.

This clone was detected a few times. A read error is likely here: a far larger clone is one base away. Other DNA sequences within the sample encode an identical CDR3. V gene TRDV2 combines with J gene TRDJ1, with 7 bases that match TRDD3. CDR1 is GEAIGNYY, CDR2 EKD, per germline. The CDR3 extends over 14 amino acids. CDR3 nucleotides: TGTGCCTGCGACAACCTGGGGGACACCGATAAACTCATCTTT. Protein: CACDNLGDTDKLIF.

For this clone: TCRdb shows a much larger clone's protein in place of this DNA's translation, and the two differ at residue 23, likely through a read error; the protein shown is translated from the DNA. The chain employs TRDV1 and TRDJ1, with 13 bases identical to TRDD3. CDR1 TSWWSYY and CDR2 QGS come from the germline V gene. The CDR3 sequence is 25 residues long. CDR3 DNA: TGTGCTCTTGGGGAACTACAGTCTTCCTACACAAAAACTGGGGGATACGCGTCCTCCCCCGATAAACACATCTTT. Protein product: CALGELQSSYTKTGGYASSPDKHIF.

A remark on this clone: TCRdb's protein, taken from a much larger clone, differs from this DNA's translation at residue 7, likely owing to a read error; the protein displayed comes from the DNA. This chain uses TRDV2 with TRDJ1, with no clear D. The J gene is absent in TCRdb and was assigned here via DNA matching to germline. Germline V lookup: CDR1 GEAIGNYY, CDR2 EKD. The CDR3 is made up of 18 amino acids. The V gene lost 0 bases and the J gene lost 4 bases, with 23 bases spanning the gap. The CDR3 is CACDTVRLRDRNFDKLIF. The CDR3 DNA reads TGTGCCTGTGACACCGTCAGACTGCGGGACCGTAATTTCGATAAACTCATCTTT.

A remark on this clone: TCRdb has a much larger clone's protein, which differs at residue 13 from the translation of this DNA, likely because of a read error; what is shown is the protein translated from the DNA. This chain uses TRDV2 with TRDJ1; 10 positions agree with TRDD3. TCRdb is silent on the J gene; assignment here came from matching the DNA to germline. CDR1 and CDR2 from the germline V gene are GEAIGNYY and EKD. CDR3 length: 16 residues. CDR3 amino acids: CACDSLGDSATDRLIF. The CDR3 bases are TGTGCCTGTGACTCACTGGGGGATTCAGCCACCGATAGACTCATCTTT.

This clone was detected a few times. The protein in TCRdb stems from a much larger clone and differs at residue 4 from this DNA's translation, likely a read error; here the protein is translated from the DNA. The chain recombines TRDV2 with TRDJ1; 10 nucleotides align to TRDD3. The CDR3 has 18 amino acids. Per the germline V gene, CDR1 is GEAIGNYY and CDR2 is EKD. V lost 5 bases to trimming and J lost 1 base; unmatched junction nucleotides: 15. CDR3 sequence: CACGGSTGGSIPTDKLIF. DNA of the CDR3: TGTGCCTGTGGCGGGAGTACTGGGGGATCCATCCCCACCGATAAACTCATCTTT.